The text below deals with one T cell receptor (beta chain). Its antigen is undetermined. This record belongs to a study of graft-versus-host responses after intestinal transplantation. The CDR3 spans 17 residues. The V gene end was trimmed by 0 bases and the J gene end by 1 base; junction bases not matched to a gene: 8. The V gene's germline CDR1 is MRHNA and CDR2 SNTAGT. TCRdb keeps only in-frame clones here, not all; method: immunoSEQ multiplex PCR. This table holds 89,000 or so clones, about four fifths found once. The sequence was collected from a human donor who received an intestinal transplant. Sequencing used unstimulated CD4+ T cells sorted from spleen or lymph node cells, obtained before intestinal transplant. This chain uses TRBV6-4 with TRBJ1-1, with 7 bases lining up with TRBD1. DNA of the CDR3: TGTGCCAGCAGTGACTCGGGTAGGGGGCAAGGGAACACTGAAGCTTTCTTT. Encoded protein: CASSDSGRGQGNTEAFF.